The source of this T cell receptor beta chain is a study of siplizumab effects on memory and regulatory T cells. The CDR3 contains 14 residues. The V gene lost 0 bases and the J gene lost 4 bases, with 11 bases spanning the gap. Per the germline V gene, CDR1 is SGHRS and CDR2 is YFSETQ. Here immunoSEQ multiplex PCR was the method, and the copy in TCRdb shows in-frame clones only, minus some. The sample carries 17,000 or so clones, under 55% recorded once. Cells that made up the mixed lymphocyte reaction were cocultured at 37°C for 6 to 7 days. Only a few counts were recorded for this clone. As yet, its antigen is unknown.

The chain links TRBV5-1 to TRBJ2-7; D is unclear. The clonotype originates from a human donor in good health; the cells came from an allogeneic mixed lymphocyte reaction. Sequencing used CFSE-low (dividing) CD4+ T cells sorted from an allogeneic mixed lymphocyte reaction. DNA of the CDR3: TGCGCCAGCAGCTTGGGCGCCATACCATACGAGCAGTACTTC. This gives the protein CASSLGAIPYEQYF.